This paragraph covers one T cell receptor beta chain sequence. There is no known antigen for this receptor. Base qualities are missing; no much larger clone stands one base away. These data originate in a study of T cells after yellow fever vaccination (dated by TCRdb to about 2019). Describing the broader study: The SMART-Seq v4 Ultra Low Input RNA kit was used to prepare libraries from fractions with low cell numbers. Two healthy male donors, one aged 18 to 30 and one aged 30 to 40 years, made up the cohort. Blood was drawn at multiple timepoints before and after primary and secondary immunization, with bulk PBMC replicates and cell subsets isolated. To follow T-cell clones before and after both primary and booster YFV17D yellow fever vaccination, bulk TCR alpha and beta repertoires underwent longitudinal sequencing. General findings and caveats noted by the study authors: FACS-sorted repertoires could contain abundant contaminating clonotypes from the bulk population, so computational filtering was required. Compared with the primary T-cell response, the secondary T-cell response was weaker but faster, peaking on day 5 rather than day 15. Because only two donors were included in the study, the extent to which the findings can be generalized is limited. A small fraction of clonotypes showed up in both the CD4 and CD8 compartments, probably as a result of convergent recombination. After the booster, most clones that had expanded after primary vaccination were detected again (around 96% of CD4 and around 88% of CD8), suggesting broad maintenance of memory.

TCR cDNA was synthesized by 5'RACE template switching, through which a universal primer site and unique molecular identifiers were introduced. cDNA synthesis was primed from both the TCR alpha and TCR beta constant segments. Library amplification involved two PCR steps, and the second step added sample barcodes and sequencing adapters. Sequencing of libraries was performed on Illumina HiSeq 2500 (2x100 bp) or NovaSeq (2x150 bp). As for the original processing: Reads were demultiplexed and collapsed into UMI consensus sequences with MIGEC, and V(D)J alignment was performed with MiXCR. Vaccine-responding clonotypes were defined with edgeR using replicate PBMC samples, requiring FDR below 0.01 and a log2 fold change above 5 up to day 15. Bulk clonotypes were assigned CD4 or CD8 identity according to which sequenced CD4 or CD8 repertoire held them at higher abundance. Through fastp at Q25 and MiXCR, TCRdb rebuilt clones from the public reads, retaining in-frame beta chains. Here each entry gathers all rows of one CDR3 protein and keeps the most common genes and DNA. The V and J calls reflect TCRdb's pipeline rather than the authors' work. Counted in this sample were about 150,000 distinct CDR3 sequences; around 6.3% of them appeared once. Clones ranked in the top ten supply about 0.6% of the sample.

Taken with the paper, the label for treatment or condition translates to: live attenuated yellow fever vaccine strain. A standard Ficoll-Paque protocol was used to isolate PBMCs from peripheral blood. Dynabeads CD4 and CD8 positive selection kits were used to isolate CD4 and CD8 T-cell fractions. RNA was extracted with TriZol from bulk PBMCs, CD4 and CD8 fractions, and dextramer-positive and dextramer-negative fractions. Between the V and J ends, shortened by 6 bases and 5 bases respectively, the junction contains 17 bases. CDR1 and CDR2 were assigned from the germline V gene as SGHRS and YFSETQ. The CDR3, from cysteine to phenylalanine, totals 15 residues. The retained sequence is limited to the CDR3, 45 bases, with the frame set at the first base.

Recombination linked TRBV5-1 to TRBJ2-2; the D segment may tentatively be TRBD1 or TRBD2, each giving 5 matched bases. The sequence came from a man younger than 40 who received the YFV17D yellow fever vaccine. The sample here was CD4+ T cells sorted from PBMCs, taken 10 days after the yellow fever booster vaccination. The CDR3 region has the sequence CASIRGADPTGELFF. The DNA is TGCGCCAGCATCAGAGGGGCAGACCCAACCGGGGAGCTGTTTTTT. With the rest looked up from the reference TRBV5-1 and TRBJ2-2 genes rather than sequenced, the full variable domain is KAGVTQTPRYLIKTRGQQVTLSCSPISGHRSVSWYQQTPGQGLQFLFEYFSETQRNKGNFPGRFSGRQFSNSRSEMNVSTLELGDSALYLCASIRGADPTGELFFGEGSRLTVL.